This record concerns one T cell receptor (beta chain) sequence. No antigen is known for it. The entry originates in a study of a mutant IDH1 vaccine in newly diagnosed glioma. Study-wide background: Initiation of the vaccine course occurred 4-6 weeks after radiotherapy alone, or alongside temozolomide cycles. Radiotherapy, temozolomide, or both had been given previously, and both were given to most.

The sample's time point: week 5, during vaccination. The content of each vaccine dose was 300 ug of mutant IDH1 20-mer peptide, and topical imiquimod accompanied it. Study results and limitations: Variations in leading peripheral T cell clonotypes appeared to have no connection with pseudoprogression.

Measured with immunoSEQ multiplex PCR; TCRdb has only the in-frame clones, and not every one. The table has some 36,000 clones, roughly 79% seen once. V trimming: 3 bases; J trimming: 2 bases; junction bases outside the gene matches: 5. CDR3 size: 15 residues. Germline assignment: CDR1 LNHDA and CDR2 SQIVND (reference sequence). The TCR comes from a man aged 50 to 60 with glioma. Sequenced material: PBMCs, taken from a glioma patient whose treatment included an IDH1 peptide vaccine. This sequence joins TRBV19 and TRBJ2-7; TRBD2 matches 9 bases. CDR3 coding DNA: TGTGCCAGTAGTATGGGGGCGGGAGGGCCCTACGAGCAGTACTTC. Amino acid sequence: CASSMGAGGPYEQYF.